This T cell receptor (beta chain) was recorded in a study of persistence of HIV-infected CD4 T cells. The wider study: The sample holds CD4+ T cells responsive to CMV or HIV-1 Gag.

Study conclusions and caveats: Rare CMV-responding cells carrying HIV-1 proviruses were not analyzed separately for TCR. Compared with CD3/CD28-stimulated cells, CMV- and Gag-responding cells showed lower TCRbeta richness. Antigen-responding cells were enriched for degenerate expanded CDR3beta sequences.

The immunoSEQ assay was version 4, run in survey mode. Clones were sequenced by immunoSEQ multiplex PCR, and TCRdb holds only the in-frame ones, with some missing. In the table there are fewer than 40,000 clones, around 82% of which are singletons. The germline V gene encodes CDR1 SGHRS and CDR2 YFSETQ. V was cut by 0 bases and J by 0 bases, with 13 bases left in between. The CDR3 spans 16 residues. Lysates of CMV-infected fibroblasts at approximately 9.4 ug/mL stimulated these cells. Memory cells lacking CD40L and CD69 with high CD45RO were sorted. For this clone: Its target is unknown.

The origin of this receptor is an adult man with HIV who was CMV-seropositive. This rearrangement joins TRBV5-1 to TRBJ2-7; no firm D call. The specimen comprised CD4+ T cells sorted from PBMCs after approximately 20-hour stimulation, sampled from a patient who received antiretroviral therapy. CDR3 in amino acids: CASSLVGPKNSYEQYF. The CDR3, as DNA: TGCGCCAGCAGCTTGGTGGGCCCCAAAAACTCCTACGAGCAGTACTTC.